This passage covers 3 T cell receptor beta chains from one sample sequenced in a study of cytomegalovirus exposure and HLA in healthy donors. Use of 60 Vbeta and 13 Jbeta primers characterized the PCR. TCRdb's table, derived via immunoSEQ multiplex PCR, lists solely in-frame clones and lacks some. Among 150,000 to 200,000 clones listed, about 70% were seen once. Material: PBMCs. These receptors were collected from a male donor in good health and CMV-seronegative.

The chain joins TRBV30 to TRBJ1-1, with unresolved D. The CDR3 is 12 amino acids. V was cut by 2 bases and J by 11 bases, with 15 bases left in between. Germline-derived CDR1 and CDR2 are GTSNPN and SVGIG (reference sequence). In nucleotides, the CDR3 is TGTGCCTGGAGTATGGTTCCGGGTTGGGCTTTCTTT. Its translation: CAWSMVPGWAFF.

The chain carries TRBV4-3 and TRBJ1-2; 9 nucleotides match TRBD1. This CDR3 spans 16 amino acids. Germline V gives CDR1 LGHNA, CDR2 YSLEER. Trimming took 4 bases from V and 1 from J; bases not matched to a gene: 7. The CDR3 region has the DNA TGCGCCAGCAGCCTGGGACAGGGCGGTCGTAACTATGGCTACACCTTC. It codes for CASSLGQGGRNYGYTF.

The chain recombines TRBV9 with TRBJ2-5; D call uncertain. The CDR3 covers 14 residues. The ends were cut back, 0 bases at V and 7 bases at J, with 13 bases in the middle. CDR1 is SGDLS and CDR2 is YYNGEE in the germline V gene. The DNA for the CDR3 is TGTGCCAGCAGCGTAGCTTCGAGTTCTGGGACCCAGTACTTC. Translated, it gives CASSVASSSGTQYF. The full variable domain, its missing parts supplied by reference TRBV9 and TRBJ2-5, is DSGVTQTPKHLITATGQRVTLRCSPRSGDLSVYWYQQSLDQGLQFLIQYYNGEERAKGNILERFSAQQFPDLHSELNLSSLELGDSALYFCASSVASSSGTQYFGPGTRLLVL.